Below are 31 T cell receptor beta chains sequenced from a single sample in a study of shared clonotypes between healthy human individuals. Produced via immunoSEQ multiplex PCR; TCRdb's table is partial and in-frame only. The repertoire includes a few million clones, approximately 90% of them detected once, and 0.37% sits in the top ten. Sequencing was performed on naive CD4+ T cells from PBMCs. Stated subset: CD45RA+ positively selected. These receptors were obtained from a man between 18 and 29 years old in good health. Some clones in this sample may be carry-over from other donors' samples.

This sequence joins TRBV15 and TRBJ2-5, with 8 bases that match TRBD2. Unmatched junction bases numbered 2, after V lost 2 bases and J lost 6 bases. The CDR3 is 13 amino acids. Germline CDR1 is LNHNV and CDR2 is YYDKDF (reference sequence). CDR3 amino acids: CATSRRGGKTQYF. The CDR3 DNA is TGTGCCACCAGCAGACGGGGGGGGAAGACCCAGTACTTC.

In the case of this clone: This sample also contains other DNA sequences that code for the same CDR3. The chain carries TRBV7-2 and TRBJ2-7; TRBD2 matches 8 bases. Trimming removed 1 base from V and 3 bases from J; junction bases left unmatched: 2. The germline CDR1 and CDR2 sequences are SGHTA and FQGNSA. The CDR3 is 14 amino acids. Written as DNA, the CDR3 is TGTGCCAGCAGCTTAGGCGGGAGGCGCTACGAGCAGTACTTC. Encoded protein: CASSLGGRRYEQYF. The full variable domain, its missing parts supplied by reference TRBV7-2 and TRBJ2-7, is GAGVSQSPSNKVTEKGKDVELRCDPISGHTALYWYRQSLGQGLEFLIYFQGNSAPDKSGLPSDRFSAERTGGSVSTLTIQRTQQEDSAVYLCASSLGGRRYEQYFGPGTRLTVT.

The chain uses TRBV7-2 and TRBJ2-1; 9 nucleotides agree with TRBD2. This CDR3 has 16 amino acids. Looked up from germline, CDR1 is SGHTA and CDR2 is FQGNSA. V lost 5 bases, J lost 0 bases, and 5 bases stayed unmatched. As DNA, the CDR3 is TGTGCCAGCAGCCCAATTAGCGGGAGCTCCTACAATGAGCAGTTCTTC. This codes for CASSPISGSSYNEQFF. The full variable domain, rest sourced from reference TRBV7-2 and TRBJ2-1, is GAGVSQSPSNKVTEKGKDVELRCDPISGHTALYWYRQSLGQGLEFLIYFQGNSAPDKSGLPSDRFSAERTGGSVSTLTIQRTQQEDSAVYLCASSPISGSSYNEQFFGPGTRLTVL.

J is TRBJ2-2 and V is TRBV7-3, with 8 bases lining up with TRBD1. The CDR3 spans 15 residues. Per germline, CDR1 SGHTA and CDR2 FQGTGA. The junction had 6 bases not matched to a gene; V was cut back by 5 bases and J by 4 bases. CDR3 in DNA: TGTGCCAGCAGCAAAGGAACAGGGGGCACCGGGGAGCTGTTTTTT. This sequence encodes CASSKGTGGTGELFF.

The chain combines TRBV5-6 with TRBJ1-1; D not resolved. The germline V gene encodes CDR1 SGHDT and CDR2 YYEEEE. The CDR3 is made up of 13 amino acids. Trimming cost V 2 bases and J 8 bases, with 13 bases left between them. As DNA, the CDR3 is TGTGCCAGCAGCTTTTTTACGGACTTAGAAGCTTTCTTT. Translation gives CASSFFTDLEAFF.

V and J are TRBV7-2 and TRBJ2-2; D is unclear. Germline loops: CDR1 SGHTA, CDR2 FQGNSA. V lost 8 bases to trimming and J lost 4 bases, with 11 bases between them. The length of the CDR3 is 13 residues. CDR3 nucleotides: TGTGCCAGCGGTTTAACTTTCACCGGGGAGCTGTTTTTT. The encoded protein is CASGLTFTGELFF.

DNA of the CDR3: TGTGCCAGTAGTATTCAGGGGTCAGGCGAGCAGTACTTC. This translates into CASSIQGSGEQYF. The chain combines TRBV19 with TRBJ2-7, with TRBD1 as a possible D gene (6 bases). Trimming removed 3 bases at V and 6 bases at J, with 12 bases between. Per the germline V gene, CDR1 is LNHDA and CDR2 is SQIVND (reference sequence). This CDR3 comprises 13 residues. The entire variable domain, with the rest obtained from reference TRBV19 and TRBJ2-7, is as follows: DGGITQSPKYLFRKEGQNVTLSCEQNLNHDAMYWYRQDPGQGLRLIYYSQIVNDFQKGDIAEGYSVSREKKESFPLTVTSAQKNPTAFYLCASSIQGSGEQYFGPGTRLTVT.

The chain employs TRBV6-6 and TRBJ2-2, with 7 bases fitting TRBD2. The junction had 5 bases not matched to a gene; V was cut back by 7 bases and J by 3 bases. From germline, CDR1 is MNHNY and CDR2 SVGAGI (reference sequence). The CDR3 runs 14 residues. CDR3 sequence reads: CASISREDTGELFF. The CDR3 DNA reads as TGTGCCAGCATAAGCCGGGAGGACACCGGGGAGCTGTTTTTT.

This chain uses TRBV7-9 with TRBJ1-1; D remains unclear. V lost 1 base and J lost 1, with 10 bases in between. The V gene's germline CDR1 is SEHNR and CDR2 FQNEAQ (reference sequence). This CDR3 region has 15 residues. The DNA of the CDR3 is TGTGCCAGCAGCTTAGTACGGTCAGGGAACACTGAAGCTTTCTTT. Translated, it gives CASSLVRSGNTEAFF.

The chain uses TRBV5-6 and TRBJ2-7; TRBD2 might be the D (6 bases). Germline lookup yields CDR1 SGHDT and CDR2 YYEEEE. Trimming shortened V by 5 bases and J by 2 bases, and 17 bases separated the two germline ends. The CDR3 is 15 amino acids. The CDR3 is CASSRSGTSTYEQYF. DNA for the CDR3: TGTGCCAGCAGTCGTTCCGGGACTTCCACCTACGAGCAGTACTTC. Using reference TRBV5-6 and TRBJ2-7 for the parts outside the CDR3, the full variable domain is DAGVTQSPTHLIKTRGQQVTLRCSPKSGHDTVSWYQQALGQGPQFIFQYYEEEERQRGNFPDRFSGHQFPNYSSELNVNALLLGDSALYLCASSRSGTSTYEQYFGPGTRLTVT.

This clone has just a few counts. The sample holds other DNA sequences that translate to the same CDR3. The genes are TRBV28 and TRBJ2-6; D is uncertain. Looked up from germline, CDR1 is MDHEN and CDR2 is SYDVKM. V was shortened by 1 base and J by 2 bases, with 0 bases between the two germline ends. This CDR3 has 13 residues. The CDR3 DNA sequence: TGTGCCAGCAGTTTATCTGGGGCCAACGTCCTGACTTTC. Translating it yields CASSLSGANVLTF.

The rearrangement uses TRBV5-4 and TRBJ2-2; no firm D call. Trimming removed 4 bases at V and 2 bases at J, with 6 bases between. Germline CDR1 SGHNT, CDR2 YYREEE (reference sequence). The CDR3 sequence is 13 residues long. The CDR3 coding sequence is TGTGCCAGCAGCCCCTACAACACCGGGGAGCTGTTTTTT. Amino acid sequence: CASSPYNTGELFF.

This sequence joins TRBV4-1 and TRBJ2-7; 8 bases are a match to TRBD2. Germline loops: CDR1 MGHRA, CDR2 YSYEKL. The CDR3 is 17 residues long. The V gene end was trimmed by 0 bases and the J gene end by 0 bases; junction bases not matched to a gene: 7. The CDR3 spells CASSQESSGPSSYEQYF. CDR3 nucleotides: TGCGCCAGCAGCCAAGAGTCTAGCGGGCCGAGCTCCTACGAGCAGTACTTC.

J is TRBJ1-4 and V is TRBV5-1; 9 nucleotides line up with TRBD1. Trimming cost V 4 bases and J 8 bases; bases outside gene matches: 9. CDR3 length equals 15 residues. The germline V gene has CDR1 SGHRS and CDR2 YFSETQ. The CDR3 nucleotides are TGCGCCAGCAGCAGCCTACCGGGACAGGGAGAAAAACTGTTTTTT. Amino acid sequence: CASSSLPGQGEKLFF.

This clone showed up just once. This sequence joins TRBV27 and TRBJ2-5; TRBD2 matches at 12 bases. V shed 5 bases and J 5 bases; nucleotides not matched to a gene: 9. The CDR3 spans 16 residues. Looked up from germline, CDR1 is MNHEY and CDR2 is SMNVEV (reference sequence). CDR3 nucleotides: TGTGCCAGCAGTACCCGACTAGCGGGAGCGGGGGAGACCCAGTACTTC. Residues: CASSTRLAGAGETQYF.

The CDR3 protein is CASSFSGGNEQFF. The DNA of the CDR3 is TGTGCCAGCAGCTTCTCCGGGGGCAATGAGCAGTTCTTC. J is TRBJ2-1 and V is TRBV5-5, with D possibly being TRBD2 (6 bases). Germline assignment: CDR1 SGHKS and CDR2 YYEKEE (reference sequence). V was cut by 2 bases and J by 6 bases, with 9 bases left in between. The CDR3 spans 13 residues.

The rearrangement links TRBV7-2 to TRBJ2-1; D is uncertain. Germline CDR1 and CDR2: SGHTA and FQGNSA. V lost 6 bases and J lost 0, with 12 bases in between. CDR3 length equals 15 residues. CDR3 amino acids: CASRSLGYSYNEQFF. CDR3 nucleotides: TGTGCCAGCAGGTCACTGGGGTACTCCTACAATGAGCAGTTCTTC.

Here the CDR3 reads CASSVSGTDNNEQFF. CDR3 bases: TGTGCCAGCAGCGTAAGCGGGACAGACAACAATGAGCAGTTCTTC. This chain uses TRBV9 with TRBJ2-1; the D gene could be TRBD1 or TRBD2 (7 bases each). Germline CDR1 SGDLS, CDR2 YYNGEE. With 1 base removed from V and 5 bases from J, the gap between germline ends came to 13 bases. The CDR3 length is 15 residues.

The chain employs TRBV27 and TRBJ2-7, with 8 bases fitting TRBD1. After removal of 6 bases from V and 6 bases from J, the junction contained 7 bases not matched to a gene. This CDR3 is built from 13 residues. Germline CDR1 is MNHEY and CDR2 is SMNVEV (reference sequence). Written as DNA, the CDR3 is TGTGCCAGCAGGCCGGGGACAGGATTCGAGCAGTACTTC. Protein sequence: CASRPGTGFEQYF.

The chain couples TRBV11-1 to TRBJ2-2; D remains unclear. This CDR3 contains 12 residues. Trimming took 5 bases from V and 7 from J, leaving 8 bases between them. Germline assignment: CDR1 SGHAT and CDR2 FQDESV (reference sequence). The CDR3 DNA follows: TGTGCCAGCAGCCCGGGTGGCGGGGAGCTGTTTTTT. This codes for CASSPGGGELFF.

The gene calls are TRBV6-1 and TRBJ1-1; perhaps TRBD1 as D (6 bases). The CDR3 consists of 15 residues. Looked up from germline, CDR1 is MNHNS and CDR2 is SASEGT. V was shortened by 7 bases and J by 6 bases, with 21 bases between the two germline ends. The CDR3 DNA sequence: TGTGCCAGCACTAGGGGGAAATTGGGGGATCCTGAAGCTTTCTTT. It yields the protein CASTRGKLGDPEAFF.

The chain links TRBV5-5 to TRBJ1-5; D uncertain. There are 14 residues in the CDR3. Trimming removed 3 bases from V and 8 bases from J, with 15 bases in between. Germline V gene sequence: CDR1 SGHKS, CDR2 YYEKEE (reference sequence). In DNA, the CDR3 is TGTGCCAGCAGCTATGAGTCCGGAGGGAAGCCCCAGCATTTT. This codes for CASSYESGGKPQHF.

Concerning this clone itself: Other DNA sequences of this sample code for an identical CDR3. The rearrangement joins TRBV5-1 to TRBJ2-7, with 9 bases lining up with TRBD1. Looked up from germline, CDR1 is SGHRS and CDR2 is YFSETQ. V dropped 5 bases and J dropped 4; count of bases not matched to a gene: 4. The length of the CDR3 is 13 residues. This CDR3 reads CASRPGTGYEQYF. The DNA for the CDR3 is TGCGCCAGCAGACCCGGGACAGGGTACGAGCAGTACTTC.

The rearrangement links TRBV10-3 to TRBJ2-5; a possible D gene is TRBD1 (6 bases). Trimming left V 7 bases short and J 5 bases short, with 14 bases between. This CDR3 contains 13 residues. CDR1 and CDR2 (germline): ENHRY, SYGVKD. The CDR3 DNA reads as TGTGCCATCAACGATCAGGGGAAGGAGACCCAGTACTTC. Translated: CAINDQGKETQYF.

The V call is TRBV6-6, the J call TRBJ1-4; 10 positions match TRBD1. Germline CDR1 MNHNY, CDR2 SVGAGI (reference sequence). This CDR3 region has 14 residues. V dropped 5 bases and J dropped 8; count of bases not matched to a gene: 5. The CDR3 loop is CASSRDRGKEKLFF. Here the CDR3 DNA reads TGTGCCAGCAGTAGGGACAGGGGAAAGGAAAAACTGTTTTTT.

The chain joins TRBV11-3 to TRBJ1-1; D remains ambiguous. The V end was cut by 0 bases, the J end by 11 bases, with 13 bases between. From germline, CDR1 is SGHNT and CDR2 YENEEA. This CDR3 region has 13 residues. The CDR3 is CASSLDAPSRAFF. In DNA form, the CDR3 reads TGTGCCAGCAGCTTAGACGCCCCAAGTCGGGCTTTCTTT.

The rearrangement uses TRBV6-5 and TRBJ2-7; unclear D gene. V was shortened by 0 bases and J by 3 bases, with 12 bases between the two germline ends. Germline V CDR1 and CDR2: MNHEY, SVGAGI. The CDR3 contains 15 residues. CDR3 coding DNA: TGTGCCAGCAGTTACTCTTTAGGGTCCCACTACGAGCAGTACTTC. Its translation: CASSYSLGSHYEQYF.

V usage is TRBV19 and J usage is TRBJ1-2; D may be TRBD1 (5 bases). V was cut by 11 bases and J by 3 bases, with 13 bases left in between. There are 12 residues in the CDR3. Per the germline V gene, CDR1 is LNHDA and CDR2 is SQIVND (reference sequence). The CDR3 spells CAGFTGDYGYTF. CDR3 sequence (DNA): TGTGCCGGCTTCACAGGCGACTATGGCTACACCTTC. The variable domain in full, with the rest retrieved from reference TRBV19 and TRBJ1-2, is DGGITQSPKYLFRKEGQNVTLSCEQNLNHDAMYWYRQDPGQGLRLIYYSQIVNDFQKGDIAEGYSVSREKKESFPLTVTSAQKNPTAFYLCAGFTGDYGYTFGSGTRLTVV.

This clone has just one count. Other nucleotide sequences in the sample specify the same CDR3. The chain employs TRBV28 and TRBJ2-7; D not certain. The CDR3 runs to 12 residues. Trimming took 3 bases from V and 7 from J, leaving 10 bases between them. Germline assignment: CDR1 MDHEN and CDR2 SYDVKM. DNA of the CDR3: TGTGCCAGCAGTTTCGGCGTGGGTGAGCAGTACTTC. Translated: CASSFGVGEQYF.

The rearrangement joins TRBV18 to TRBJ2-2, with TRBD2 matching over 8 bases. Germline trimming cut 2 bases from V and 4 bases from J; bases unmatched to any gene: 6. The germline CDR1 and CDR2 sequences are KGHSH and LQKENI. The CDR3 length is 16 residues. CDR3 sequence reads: CASSPSGSGGTGELFF. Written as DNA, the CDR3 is TGTGCCAGCTCACCAAGCGGGAGTGGAGGCACCGGGGAGCTGTTTTTT.

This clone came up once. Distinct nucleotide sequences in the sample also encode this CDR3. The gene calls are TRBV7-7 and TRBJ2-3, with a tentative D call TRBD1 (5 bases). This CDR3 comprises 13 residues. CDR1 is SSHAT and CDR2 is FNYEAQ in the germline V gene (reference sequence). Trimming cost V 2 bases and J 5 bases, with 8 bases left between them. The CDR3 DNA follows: TGTGCCAGCAGCTTAAGTAGGGGAGATACGCAGTATTTT. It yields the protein CASSLSRGDTQYF.